These 21 T cell receptor beta chains were sequenced from one sample in a study of T cell responses to AZD1222 COVID-19 vaccine. Clones were read by immunoSEQ multiplex PCR, and TCRdb kept only the in-frame ones, dropping some. The repertoire holds 95,000 to 150,000 clones, with 65% to 90% as singletons. The material sequenced was peripheral blood, taken 28 days after the second AZD1222 dose. Receptors were obtained from an adult who received the AZD1222 COVID-19 vaccine.

The chain uses TRBV9 and TRBJ1-5; tentatively, D is TRBD1 (5 bases). V lost 2 bases to trimming and J lost 5 bases, with 14 bases between them. CDR3 size: 15 residues. Germline CDR1 and CDR2: SGDLS and YYNGEE. CDR3 DNA sequence: TGTGCCAGCAGCGTGGGCCCCAGGGCCGATCAGCCCCAGCATTTT. Protein: CASSVGPRADQPQHF.

This clone showed up just a few times. This sequence joins TRBV28 and TRBJ2-7; a possible D gene is TRBD1 (6 bases). V lost 7 bases, J lost 2 bases, and 9 bases lay in between. This CDR3 is 12 amino acids long. Germline V CDR1 and CDR2: MDHEN, SYDVKM. CDR3 bases: TGTGCCAGCACACCAGGGGCCTACGAGCAGTACTTC. Translating gives CASTPGAYEQYF.

This chain connects TRBV5-1 to TRBJ2-6; no firm D call. CDR1 is SGHRS, CDR2 YFSETQ, per germline. Trimming pared 4 bases from V and 0 bases from J, leaving 8 bases between. The CDR3 totals 15 residues. The CDR3 here is CASSAQSSGANVLTF. As DNA, the CDR3 is TGCGCCAGCAGCGCCCAGAGCTCTGGGGCCAACGTCCTGACTTTC.

The chain joins TRBV6-5 to TRBJ2-3; tentative D call: TRBD2 (6 bases). V lost 6 bases and J 1 base, leaving 14 bases between the germline ends. The CDR3 is 15 amino acids. CDR1 is MNHEY, CDR2 SVGAGI, per germline. This chain's CDR3 is CASSRSGDRTDTQYF. CDR3 DNA sequence: TGTGCCAGCAGCCGTTCGGGGGACCGCACAGATACGCAGTATTTT.

CDR3 protein: CASIQQGSPNEKLFF. CDR3 bases: TGTGCCAGTATTCAACAGGGGTCGCCTAATGAAAAACTGTTTTTT. This rearrangement joins TRBV19 to TRBJ1-4, with 7 nucleotides matching TRBD1. The germline V gene has CDR1 LNHDA and CDR2 SQIVND (reference sequence). The V gene end was trimmed by 7 bases and the J gene end by 3 bases; junction bases not matched to a gene: 8. This CDR3 contains 15 residues.

The V gene is TRBV3-1 (or the pseudogene TRBV3-2), the J gene TRBJ2-7, with 7 nucleotides matching TRBD2. Germline trimming cut 0 bases from V and 0 bases from J; bases unmatched to any gene: 11. This CDR3 has 18 amino acids. Germline V lookup: CDR1 LGHDT, CDR2 YNNKEL (reference sequence). The CDR3 loop reads CASSQDPLDASGSYEQYF. As DNA, the CDR3 is TGTGCCAGCAGCCAAGATCCGTTGGATGCTAGCGGCTCCTACGAGCAGTACTTC.

The chain uses TRBV27 and TRBJ1-2; D possibly corresponds to TRBD1 (5 bases). The CDR3 sequence is 15 residues long. Trimming left V 4 bases short and J 4 bases short, with 16 bases between. Germline V gene data show CDR1 as MNHEY and CDR2 as SMNVEV (reference sequence). The CDR3 DNA follows: TGTGCCAGCAGTTCCGCCCAGCTCGGGGGCTATGGCTACACCTTC. This encodes CASSSAQLGGYGYTF.

This clone has only one observation. This chain connects TRBV5-1 to TRBJ1-5, with 8 bases identical to TRBD1. The CDR3 is 16 residues long. The germline V gene encodes CDR1 SGHRS and CDR2 YFSETQ. J gave up 2 bases and V 0 bases, and 4 bases lay outside the gene matches. The CDR3 loop is CASSLGMTGGNQPQHF. The CDR3 coding sequence is TGCGCCAGCAGCTTGGGGATGACAGGGGGCAATCAGCCCCAGCATTTT.

The chain is built from TRBV10-2 and TRBJ1-1, with D possibly being TRBD1 (6 bases). This CDR3 contains 13 residues. Germline lookup yields CDR1 WSHSY and CDR2 SAAADI. With 3 bases removed from V and 10 bases from J, the gap between germline ends came to 15 bases. The CDR3, as DNA: TGCGCCAGCAGTGACTTAGGGGGGAGGTCAGCTTTCTTT. Its protein is CASSDLGGRSAFF.

The J gene is TRBJ2-2, the V gene TRBV7-3; unclear D gene. The CDR3 loop spans 13 amino acids. Germline assignment: CDR1 SGHTA and CDR2 FQGTGA. The V and J ends lost 4 bases and 2 bases respectively, with 5 bases between them. The DNA of the CDR3 is TGTGCCAGCAGCTATACAAACACCGGGGAGCTGTTTTTT. Protein: CASSYTNTGELFF. The variable domain in full, with the rest retrieved from reference TRBV7-3 and TRBJ2-2, is GAGVSQTPSNKVTEKGKYVELRCDPISGHTALYWYRQSLGQGPEFLIYFQGTGAADDSGLPNDRFFAVRPEGSVSTLKIQRTERGDSAVYLCASSYTNTGELFFGEGSRLTVL.

The gene calls are TRBV10-3 and TRBJ1-1; TRBD1 aligns across 8 bases. V lost 11 bases to trimming and J lost 0 bases; unmatched junction nucleotides: 5. The CDR3 has 13 amino acids. Germline assignment: CDR1 ENHRY and CDR2 SYGVKD. Here the CDR3 reads CASNRGMNTEAFF. For the CDR3, the DNA is TGTGCCTCCAACAGGGGGATGAACACTGAAGCTTTCTTT.

The CDR3 here is CASSWGRHNEQFF. The CDR3 DNA sequence: TGCGCCAGCAGCTGGGGCAGGCACAATGAGCAGTTCTTC. The chain combines TRBV5-1 with TRBJ2-1; tentative D call: TRBD1 (5 bases). Germline values: CDR1 SGHRS, CDR2 YFSETQ. This CDR3 has 13 amino acids. The germline V and J ends were trimmed by 3 bases and 5 bases, with 9 bases remaining between them.

This chain connects TRBV6-5 to TRBJ1-3; D may be TRBD1 (6 bases). Trimming cost V 6 bases and J 8 bases, with 17 bases left between them. CDR3 length: 14 amino acids. Germline V gene sequence: CDR1 MNHEY, CDR2 SVGAGI. The CDR3 DNA sequence: TGTGCCAGCAGCCAACAGGGCACTGGGTACACCATATATTTT. Amino acids: CASSQQGTGYTIYF.

CDR3 protein: CSGTGTGGAYTEAFF. The CDR3 DNA reads as TGCAGCGGAACCGGGACAGGGGGCGCCTACACTGAAGCTTTCTTT. The chain couples TRBV29-1 to TRBJ1-1; 12 nucleotides agree with TRBD1. After removal of 7 bases from V and 3 bases from J, the junction contained 9 bases not matched to a gene. CDR3 length equals 15 residues. Germline lookup yields CDR1 SQVTM and CDR2 ANQGSEA.

The chain carries TRBV4-1 and TRBJ1-5, with TRBD1 identical over 7 bases. CDR1 MGHRA and CDR2 YSYEKL come from the germline V gene. Unmatched junction bases numbered 7, after V lost 2 bases and J lost 9 bases. CDR3 length equals 14 residues. CDR3 amino acids: CASSQRTGSRPQHF. Here the CDR3 DNA reads TGCGCCAGCAGCCAACGGACAGGTTCGAGGCCCCAGCATTTT.

In DNA form, the CDR3 reads TGTGCCAGCAGCTTGTCAGCGAGACTAGCGGGGAGAAGGACAGATACGCAGTATTTT. Residues: CASSLSARLAGRRTDTQYF. The V and J genes are TRBV11-2 and TRBJ2-3; the match to TRBD2 covers 11 bases. The J segment lost 3 bases and the V segment lost 3 bases, leaving 14 bases of the junction unmatched. The CDR3 has 19 residues. CDR1 SGHAT and CDR2 FQNNGV come from the germline V gene.

The chain recombines TRBV4-3 with TRBJ1-6; D may be TRBD1 (5 bases). There are 15 residues in the CDR3. The germline gives CDR1 LGHNA, CDR2 YSLEER. The V end lost 4 bases, the J end lost 6 bases, and 13 bases lay between the germline ends. The CDR3 spells CASSPRDGPNSPLHF. DNA for the CDR3: TGCGCCAGCAGCCCTCGGGACGGCCCTAATTCACCCCTCCACTTT.

This rearrangement joins TRBV5-1 to TRBJ2-1; 14 positions agree with TRBD2. Trimming removed 5 bases from V and 4 bases from J; junction bases left unmatched: 14. CDR3 length: 19 residues. Germline lookup yields CDR1 SGHRS and CDR2 YFSETQ. This CDR3 reads CASSMGLAGADRTYNEQFF. The CDR3, as DNA: TGCGCCAGCAGTATGGGACTAGCGGGGGCCGACAGAACTTACAATGAGCAGTTCTTC.

This chain joins TRBV11-2 and TRBJ1-2; D remains unclear. From germline, CDR1 is SGHAT and CDR2 FQNNGV. The CDR3 has 14 amino acids. The V gene lost 1 base and the J gene lost 4 bases, with 10 bases spanning the gap. The CDR3 protein is CASSLVTGSYGYTF. CDR3 coding DNA: TGTGCCAGCAGCTTAGTTACGGGTTCCTATGGCTACACCTTC.

The rearrangement joins TRBV2 to TRBJ2-5, with D perhaps matching TRBD2 (6 bases). V was clipped by 8 bases and J by 3 bases, with 10 bases between them. The CDR3 runs to 12 residues. The germline gives CDR1 SNHLY, CDR2 FYNNEI. In DNA, the CDR3 is TGTGCCAGCCGCGGGGAGGAAGAGACCCAGTACTTC. The encoded protein is CASRGEEETQYF.

As to this clone: A junction boundary mismatches the germline segment, possibly from a read error. Other nucleotide sequences from this sample produce the same CDR3. This chain links TRBV19 with TRBJ2-7, with TRBD1 matching 12 bases. The CDR3 is 14 amino acids. Germline CDR1 reads LNHDA; CDR2 reads SQIVND (reference sequence). CDR3 bases: TGTGCCAGTAATCCAGGGACAGGGGGCTACGAGCAATACTTC. Protein sequence: CASNPGTGGYEQYF.